Below, 10 T cell receptor beta chains from the same sample are listed, as sequenced in a study of T cell clusters in autoimmune cytopenias. One tube held mixed TRB-A and TRB-B primer pools for touch-down PCR. TCRdb reprocessed the multiplex PCR reads, with one entry per CDR3 protein and no DNA. The sample table sets out about 240 distinct CDR3 sequences. TRB amplification used 200 to 250 ng of peripheral blood genomic DNA. Sequences were obtained from peripheral blood. The origin of the receptors is a human donor with an autoimmune cytopenia or autoimmune hepatitis (not recorded which).

The gene calls are TRBV28 and TRBJ1-2; the TCRdb D gene call, TRBD1, has no DNA to confirm it. Germline CDR1 MDHEN, CDR2 SYDVKM. The CDR3 is 12 residues long. CDR3 sequence reads: CASSAGTVGYTF.

CDR3 protein: CASSLSASDTDTQYF. The V call is TRBV28, the J call TRBJ2-3. Germline V gene data show CDR1 as MDHEN and CDR2 as SYDVKM. This CDR3 has 15 amino acids.

By frequency, this clonotype registers large. The chain uses TRBV30 and TRBJ2-7; TCRdb's D call of TRBD1 is untestable without DNA. This CDR3 spans 11 amino acids. The germline V gene encodes CDR1 GTSNPN and CDR2 SVGIG (reference sequence). CDR3 in amino acids: CAWRDRREQYF.

This clonotype shows up as large by frequency. The V and J genes are TRBV27 and TRBJ1-2; the D call from TCRdb, TRBD1, cannot be confirmed without DNA. The CDR3 totals 12 residues. The V gene's germline CDR1 is MNHEY and CDR2 SMNVEV (reference sequence). The CDR3: CASSLQGYGYTF.

Judged by frequency, this clonotype is large. V is TRBV5-4 and J is TRBJ1-2; TCRdb selects TRBD1, and the lack of DNA leaves this call unchecked. From germline, CDR1 is SGHNT and CDR2 YYREEE (reference sequence). The CDR3 loop spans 16 amino acids. The CDR3 spells CASSPGTGGIGYGYTF.

This clonotype ranks as large in terms of frequency. The chain has TRBV19 and TRBJ2-1; as DNA is missing, the TRBD2 call by TCRdb cannot be tested. The CDR3 runs to 16 residues. Germline V gene data show CDR1 as LNHDA and CDR2 as SQIVND (reference sequence). CDR3 protein: CASSIAPAGGRNEQFF.

This clonotype is called large based on its frequency. This chain links TRBV30 with TRBJ1-1; the D gene TCRdb calls, TRBD1, cannot be checked with no DNA. Germline CDR1 reads GTSNPN; CDR2 reads SVGIG (reference sequence). This CDR3 is built from 12 residues. This CDR3 reads CAWSTPDREAFF.

According to its frequency, this clonotype is large (0.1 to 1%). The chain has TRBV19 and TRBJ2-1; lacking DNA, the TRBD1 call made by TCRdb goes unchecked. In germline, CDR1 is LNHDA, CDR2 SQIVND (reference sequence). The CDR3 sequence is 15 residues long. This CDR3 is CASSPGQGIANEQFF.

This clonotype counts as medium-sized by frequency. This sequence joins TRBV5-4 and TRBJ1-6. Germline CDR1 and CDR2: SGHNT and YYREEE (reference sequence). There are 14 residues in the CDR3. CDR3 amino acids: CASSLGRDGSPLHF. Full variable domain (remainder filled in from reference TRBV5-4 and TRBJ1-6): ETGVTQSPTHLIKTRGQQVTLRCSSQSGHNTVSWYQQALGQGPQFIFQYYREEENGRGNFPPRFSGLQFPNYSSELNVNALELDDSALYLCASSLGRDGSPLHFGNGTRLTVT.

V is TRBV2 and J is TRBJ1-1; with no DNA, the TCRdb D assignment of TRBD1 cannot be verified. The CDR3 is 11 residues long. Germline V gene sequence: CDR1 SNHLY, CDR2 FYNNEI. The CDR3 reads CASPRGPEAFF. Full variable domain (remainder filled in from reference TRBV2 and TRBJ1-1): EPEVTQTPSHQVTQMGQEVILRCVPISNHLYFYWYRQILGQKVEFLVSFYNNEISEKSEIFDDQFSVERPDGSNFTLKIRSTKLEDSAMYFCASPRGPEAFFGQGTRLTVV.